A selection of T cell receptor beta chains follows, all from one sample in a study of radiation and T cells in renal cell carcinoma. The table came from immunoSEQ multiplex PCR; TCRdb's copy has only in-frame clones and leaves some out. The sample records about 140,000 clones, less than 90% being singletons. The starting material was blood, obtained from a patient whose treatment included radiotherapy and nephrectomy. The receptors stem from a woman in her forties or fifties with renal cell carcinoma. Both conserved end residues are part of each CDR3. D genes are given only for firm matches. Clone size, where shown, is once, few, many, or a class for clones that have expanded.

D gene: -
CDR3 length: 15
clone size: many
V gene: TRBV2
J gene: TRBJ2-3
CDR3 DNA: TGTGCCAGCATCGACCGGGACACCAGCACAGATACGCAGTATTTT
CDR3 protein: CASIDRDTSTDTQYF

D gene: -
CDR3 length: 16
clone size: -
V gene: TRBV2
J gene: TRBJ1-5
CDR3 DNA: TGTGCCAGCAGACAAAGGGGTCGAGAGGCTGGTCAGCCCCAGCATTTT
CDR3 protein: CASRQRGREAGQPQHF

D gene: -
CDR3 length: 13
clone size: few
V gene: TRBV25-1
J gene: TRBJ1-1
CDR3 DNA: TGTGCCAGCAGTGAAGGAAGGGCCAAGGTCGCTTTCTTT
CDR3 protein: CASSEGRAKVAFF

D gene: -
CDR3 length: 12
clone size: -
V gene: TRBV6-5
J gene: TRBJ1-2
CDR3 DNA: TGTGCCAGCAACGACCGGACCTATGGCTACACCTTC
CDR3 protein: CASNDRTYGYTF

D gene: TRBD1
CDR3 length: 17
clone size: -
V gene: TRBV14
J gene: TRBJ1-3
CDR3 DNA: TGTGCCAGCAGCCACCTGGGACAGGAAGACTCTGGAAACACCATATATTTT
CDR3 protein: CASSHLGQEDSGNTIYF

D gene: -
CDR3 length: 15
clone size: -
V gene: TRBV6-5
J gene: TRBJ1-5
CDR3 DNA: TGTGCCAGCAGGACTTCTCAGGGTTCCAATCAGCCCCAGCATTTT
CDR3 protein: CASRTSQGSNQPQHF

D gene: -
CDR3 length: 14
clone size: once
V gene: TRBV5-5
J gene: TRBJ1-2
CDR3 DNA: TGTGCCAGCAGTTCCGGGACGGGGCCCTATGGCTACACCTTC
CDR3 protein: CASSSGTGPYGYTF

D gene: TRBD1
CDR3 length: 13
clone size: -
V gene: TRBV30
J gene: TRBJ1-6
CDR3 DNA: TGTGCCTGGAGTCCTCAGGGGGATTCACCCCTCCACTTT
CDR3 protein: CAWSPQGDSPLHF

D gene: TRBD2
CDR3 length: 15
clone size: -
V gene: TRBV7-2
J gene: TRBJ2-5
CDR3 DNA: TGTGCCAGCAGCTCGACTAGCGGGAGGGGGGAGACCCAGTACTTC
CDR3 protein: CASSSTSGRGETQYF

D gene: -
CDR3 length: 11
clone size: -
V gene: TRBV6-5
J gene: TRBJ2-1
CDR3 DNA: TGTGCCACCTCTTTCATCAGGGAGCAGTTCTTC
CDR3 protein: CATSFIREQFF

D gene: -
CDR3 length: 13
clone size: -
V gene: TRBV10-3
J gene: TRBJ1-2
CDR3 DNA: TGTGCCATCAACCACGAGGGGCAATATGGCTACACCTTC
CDR3 protein: CAINHEGQYGYTF

D gene: -
CDR3 length: 15
clone size: -
V gene: TRBV28
J gene: TRBJ1-1
CDR3 DNA: TGTGCCAGCAGATCCTTCACAGTATTGAACACTGAAGCTTTCTTT
CDR3 protein: CASRSFTVLNTEAFF

D gene: -
CDR3 length: 14
clone size: -
V gene: TRBV7-2
J gene: TRBJ1-1
CDR3 DNA: TGTGCCAGCAGCCCGTCCGCCGGGGGGGGTGAAGCTTTCTTT
CDR3 protein: CASSPSAGGGEAFF

D gene: TRBD1
CDR3 length: 13
clone size: -
V gene: TRBV27
J gene: TRBJ2-7
CDR3 DNA: TGTGCCGCATCCCGAGACAGGGTCGACGAGCAGTACTTC
CDR3 protein: CAASRDRVDEQYF

D gene: TRBD1
CDR3 length: 13
clone size: -
V gene: TRBV9
J gene: TRBJ1-4
CDR3 DNA: TGTGCCAGCAGTCGACAGGGAAGTGAAAAACTGTTTTTT
CDR3 protein: CASSRQGSEKLFF

D gene: -
CDR3 length: 14
clone size: -
V gene: TRBV5-4
J gene: TRBJ2-7
CDR3 DNA: TGTGCCAGCAGCGATCGGGACAACTACTACGAGCAGTACTTC
CDR3 protein: CASSDRDNYYEQYF

D gene: -
CDR3 length: 12
clone size: -
V gene: TRBV7-9
J gene: TRBJ1-2
CDR3 DNA: TGTGCCAGCAGCACAACGTCCTATGGCTACACCTTC
CDR3 protein: CASSTTSYGYTF

D gene: -
CDR3 length: 13
clone size: once
V gene: TRBV6-1
J gene: TRBJ2-5
CDR3 DNA: TGTGCCAGCACCGATACGGGGGTGCAGACCCAGTACTTC
CDR3 protein: CASTDTGVQTQYF

D gene: -
CDR3 length: 14
clone size: -
V gene: TRBV15
J gene: TRBJ1-5
CDR3 DNA: TGTGCCACCAGCCCTAGGGCGAGCAATCAGCCCCAGCATTTT
CDR3 protein: CATSPRASNQPQHF

D gene: -
CDR3 length: 14
clone size: -
V gene: TRBV4-1
J gene: TRBJ2-1
CDR3 DNA: TGCGCCAGCAGCCAAGAGGAGGGGGCATATGAGCAGTTCTTC
CDR3 protein: CASSQEEGAYEQFF

D gene: TRBD2
CDR3 length: 16
clone size: -
V gene: TRBV5-4
J gene: TRBJ2-7
CDR3 DNA: TGTGCCAGCAGCCCGGGAGGGCCCCGGGGGTCTCGCGAGCAGTACTTC
CDR3 protein: CASSPGGPRGSREQYF

D gene: TRBD1
CDR3 length: 16
clone size: -
V gene: TRBV18
J gene: TRBJ1-1
CDR3 DNA: TGTGCCAGCTCACCCCAGGCAGGGGGGGTGGGGACTGAAGCTTTCTTT
CDR3 protein: CASSPQAGGVGTEAFF

D gene: -
CDR3 length: 16
clone size: -
V gene: TRBV27
J gene: TRBJ1-2
CDR3 DNA: TGTGCCAGCAGTTCTCACTGGGGGCAGGAGGGCTATGGCTACACCTTC
CDR3 protein: CASSSHWGQEGYGYTF

D gene: -
CDR3 length: 12
clone size: -
V gene: TRBV30
J gene: TRBJ1-4
CDR3 DNA: TGTGCCTGGAGTGTACCGGCTGGAAAACTGTTTTTT
CDR3 protein: CAWSVPAGKLFF

D gene: TRBD2
CDR3 length: 16
clone size: -
V gene: TRBV9
J gene: TRBJ2-1
CDR3 DNA: TGTGCCAGCAGCGCCCCGGGGAAGACTAGCGACTATGAGCAGTTCTTC
CDR3 protein: CASSAPGKTSDYEQFF

D gene: TRBD2
CDR3 length: 16
clone size: -
V gene: TRBV7-2
J gene: TRBJ2-7
CDR3 DNA: TGTGCCAGCAGCTTAGCGGCTAGCGGGTCAAACTACGAGCAGTACTTC
CDR3 protein: CASSLAASGSNYEQYF

D gene: -
CDR3 length: 13
clone size: -
V gene: TRBV10-3
J gene: TRBJ1-2
CDR3 DNA: TGTGCCATCAGTGATCAGGGCATGAGAGGCTACACCTTC
CDR3 protein: CAISDQGMRGYTF

D gene: -
CDR3 length: 17
clone size: -
V gene: TRBV19
J gene: TRBJ1-2
CDR3 DNA: TGTGCCAGTAGTAATTTCGGGGAGGGATTAATCAACTATGGCTACACCTTC
CDR3 protein: CASSNFGEGLINYGYTF

D gene: -
CDR3 length: 14
clone size: few
V gene: TRBV5-1
J gene: TRBJ2-7
CDR3 DNA: TGCGCCAGCAGCTCGACAGGAGGGGACTACGAGCAGTACTTC
CDR3 protein: CASSSTGGDYEQYF

D gene: -
CDR3 length: 19
clone size: -
V gene: TRBV9
J gene: TRBJ2-3
CDR3 DNA: TGTGCCAGCAGCGTCGATCTGGGCCCATGGGCTAGCGATACAGATACGCAGTATTTT
CDR3 protein: CASSVDLGPWASDTDTQYF

D gene: -
CDR3 length: 10
clone size: -
V gene: TRBV6-6
J gene: TRBJ1-1
CDR3 DNA: TGTGCCAGCAGTTACGGTGAAGCTTTCTTT
CDR3 protein: CASSYGEAFF

D gene: -
CDR3 length: 14
clone size: -
V gene: TRBV29-1
J gene: TRBJ2-2
CDR3 DNA: TGCAGCGTTGCAATGGACAGAATCACCGGGGAGCTGTTTTTT
CDR3 protein: CSVAMDRITGELFF

D gene: -
CDR3 length: 14
clone size: -
V gene: TRBV7-9
J gene: TRBJ2-1
CDR3 DNA: TGTGCCAGCAGCTTAGCGCAGTCCTACAATGAGCAGTTCTTC
CDR3 protein: CASSLAQSYNEQFF

D gene: TRBD1
CDR3 length: 17
clone size: -
V gene: TRBV9
J gene: TRBJ1-4
CDR3 DNA: TGTGCCAGCAGCGCGGCCCCCTTAGACAGGGGTAATGAAAAACTGTTTTTT
CDR3 protein: CASSAAPLDRGNEKLFF

D gene: -
CDR3 length: 15
clone size: -
V gene: TRBV15
J gene: TRBJ2-2
CDR3 DNA: TGTGCCACCAGCAGAGATCCAGGATACACCGGGGAGCTGTTTTTT
CDR3 protein: CATSRDPGYTGELFF

D gene: TRBD2
CDR3 length: 15
clone size: -
V gene: TRBV18
J gene: TRBJ2-2
CDR3 DNA: TGTGCCAGCTCACCAATGCGGGAGCTAACCGGGGAGCTGTTTTTT
CDR3 protein: CASSPMRELTGELFF

D gene: TRBD1
CDR3 length: 14
clone size: -
V gene: TRBV15
J gene: TRBJ1-5
CDR3 DNA: TGTGCCACCAGCACAAGGGACAGGGCACAGCCCCAGCACTTT
CDR3 protein: CATSTRDRAQPQHF

D gene: -
CDR3 length: 12
clone size: -
V gene: TRBV5-6
J gene: TRBJ1-5
CDR3 DNA: TGTGCCAGCAGCTCAGTCAATCAGCCCCAGCATTTT
CDR3 protein: CASSSVNQPQHF

D gene: TRBD1
CDR3 length: 16
clone size: -
V gene: TRBV30
J gene: TRBJ1-3
CDR3 DNA: TGTGCCTGGAGTGTAAGGACAGGGGACCCTGGAAACACCATATATTTT
CDR3 protein: CAWSVRTGDPGNTIYF

D gene: TRBD1
CDR3 length: 16
clone size: -
V gene: TRBV15
J gene: TRBJ1-5
CDR3 DNA: TGTGCCACCAGCAGAGATGGGACAGGGAGCAATCAGCCCCAGCATTTT
CDR3 protein: CATSRDGTGSNQPQHF

D gene: -
CDR3 length: 12
clone size: -
V gene: TRBV11-3
J gene: TRBJ2-7
CDR3 DNA: TGTGCCAGCAGCCCCCCAGGAGGCGAGCAGTACTTC
CDR3 protein: CASSPPGGEQYF

D gene: -
CDR3 length: 13
clone size: few
V gene: TRBV5-1
J gene: TRBJ2-3
CDR3 DNA: TGCGCCAGCAGCTTGGGGCCTGGGGATACGCAGTATTTT
CDR3 protein: CASSLGPGDTQYF

D gene: -
CDR3 length: 13
clone size: -
V gene: TRBV29-1
J gene: TRBJ1-2
CDR3 DNA: TGCAGCGTTCCCGGACAGTTTAGCTATGGCTACACCTTC
CDR3 protein: CSVPGQFSYGYTF

D gene: -
CDR3 length: 15
clone size: -
V gene: TRBV7-2
J gene: TRBJ1-1
CDR3 DNA: TGTGCCAGCAGCTTATCGGGGGGAGGGAACACTGAAGCTTTCTTT
CDR3 protein: CASSLSGGGNTEAFF

D gene: TRBD1
CDR3 length: 13
clone size: -
V gene: TRBV7-9
J gene: TRBJ2-1
CDR3 DNA: TGTGCCAGCAGCTTAGCCGGGACAGCCGAGCAGTTCTTC
CDR3 protein: CASSLAGTAEQFF

D gene: -
CDR3 length: 14
clone size: once
V gene: TRBV7-3
J gene: TRBJ2-3
CDR3 DNA: TGTGCCAGCAGCTTAACCCATAGGGCAGATACGCAGTATTTT
CDR3 protein: CASSLTHRADTQYF

D gene: TRBD1
CDR3 length: 13
clone size: -
V gene: TRBV27
J gene: TRBJ1-2
CDR3 DNA: TGTGCCAGCAGTGTACAGGGGAACTATGGCTACACCTTC
CDR3 protein: CASSVQGNYGYTF

D gene: -
CDR3 length: 16
clone size: once
V gene: TRBV5-6
J gene: TRBJ2-3
CDR3 DNA: TGTGCCAGCAGCTCCTTTCAGGGGATAGTTGGAGATACGCAGTATTTT
CDR3 protein: CASSSFQGIVGDTQYF

D gene: -
CDR3 length: 12
clone size: -
V gene: TRBV30
J gene: TRBJ1-2
CDR3 DNA: TGTGCCTGGAGTTCCCCTCTCGGGGGCTACACCTTC
CDR3 protein: CAWSSPLGGYTF

D gene: -
CDR3 length: 13
clone size: -
V gene: TRBV14
J gene: TRBJ2-7
CDR3 DNA: TGTGCCAGCAACGTGGCGCAAGGTGGCGAGCAGTACTTC
CDR3 protein: CASNVAQGGEQYF

D gene: -
CDR3 length: 16
clone size: -
V gene: TRBV4-3
J gene: TRBJ1-5
CDR3 DNA: TGCGCCAGCAGCCAAGATTGGCCAGGGCAGAGTCAGCCCCAGCATTTT
CDR3 protein: CASSQDWPGQSQPQHF

D gene: -
CDR3 length: 14
clone size: few
V gene: TRBV19
J gene: TRBJ2-5
CDR3 DNA: TGTGCCAGTAGTATAGGAGCTTCCCAAGAGACCCAGTACTTC
CDR3 protein: CASSIGASQETQYF

D gene: -
CDR3 length: 16
clone size: -
V gene: TRBV9
J gene: TRBJ2-3
CDR3 DNA: TGTGCCAGCAGCGTAGGAACAGGAGTATCAACAGATACGCAGTATTTT
CDR3 protein: CASSVGTGVSTDTQYF

D gene: -
CDR3 length: 13
clone size: -
V gene: TRBV28
J gene: TRBJ1-2
CDR3 DNA: TGTGCCAGCAGTGTACAGGTCCGCTATGGCTACACCTTC
CDR3 protein: CASSVQVRYGYTF

D gene: TRBD1
CDR3 length: 17
clone size: -
V gene: TRBV5-1
J gene: TRBJ2-5
CDR3 DNA: TGCGCCAGCAGCTGGGACGGACGGACAGGGGTTTATGTGACCCAGTACTTC
CDR3 protein: CASSWDGRTGVYVTQYF

D gene: -
CDR3 length: 15
clone size: -
V gene: TRBV4-1
J gene: TRBJ2-5
CDR3 DNA: TGCGCCAGCAGCCGGGACGGGGGACGGCAAGAGACCCAGTACTTC
CDR3 protein: CASSRDGGRQETQYF

D gene: TRBD1
CDR3 length: 15
clone size: -
V gene: TRBV6-5
J gene: TRBJ2-7
CDR3 DNA: TGTGCCAGCAGCCCCCATGGGGACAGGGCTTGGGAGCAGTACTTC
CDR3 protein: CASSPHGDRAWEQYF

D gene: TRBD1
CDR3 length: 15
clone size: -
V gene: TRBV7-2
J gene: TRBJ1-2
CDR3 DNA: TGTGCCAGCAGCTTACGCACGACAGGGGGCAATGGCTACACCTTC
CDR3 protein: CASSLRTTGGNGYTF

D gene: TRBD1
CDR3 length: 12
clone size: -
V gene: TRBV2
J gene: TRBJ1-6
CDR3 DNA: TGTGCCAGCAGTGAGGTTGGGACAGGGCTCCACTTT
CDR3 protein: CASSEVGTGLHF

D gene: TRBD2
CDR3 length: 16
clone size: -
V gene: TRBV2
J gene: TRBJ2-3
CDR3 DNA: TGTGCCAGCAGAAGGGGGACTAGCGGAGAGGGGGATACGCAGTATTTT
CDR3 protein: CASRRGTSGEGDTQYF